The next 5 T cell receptor beta chains were all read from a single sample in a study of control samples from healthy donors and cancer patients. Sequenced by immunoSEQ multiplex PCR; TCRdb stores in-frame clones only, minus some. The data contain 150,000 to 200,000 clones, 91% of them singletons. The sample taken for sequencing was blood. All receptors come from a woman in her twenties or thirties in good health.

This chain links TRBV15 with TRBJ2-1; 9 bases agree with TRBD2. J was trimmed by 8 bases and V by 3 bases; bases with no gene match: 5. Germline V lookup: CDR1 LNHNV, CDR2 YYDKDF (reference sequence). CDR3 length equals 14 residues. The DNA for the CDR3 is TGTGCCACCAGCAGGGCTAGCGGGATCTATGAGCAGTTCTTC. Amino acids: CATSRASGIYEQFF.

The chain has TRBV28 and TRBJ1-2, with a tentative D call TRBD1 (5 bases). The V and J ends lost 2 bases and 7 bases respectively, with 8 bases between them. This CDR3 region has 12 residues. Per the germline V gene, CDR1 is MDHEN and CDR2 is SYDVKM. The CDR3 bases are TGTGCCAGCAGTTTAGTAGGGACTGGCTACACCTTC. It codes for CASSLVGTGYTF.

The chain carries TRBV5-6 and TRBJ2-5; 15 bases agree with TRBD2. Germline lookup yields CDR1 SGHDT and CDR2 YYEEEE. V lost 4 bases to trimming and J lost 3 bases; unmatched junction nucleotides: 1. The CDR3 is 15 residues long. The CDR3, as DNA: TGTGCCAGCAGCCGGACTAGCGGGGGGGAAGAGACCCAGTACTTC. Protein sequence: CASSRTSGGEETQYF.

This clone was counted a few times. Other DNA sequences in this sample translate to the same CDR3. V usage is TRBV7-2 and J usage is TRBJ2-3, with D maybe TRBD2 (5 bases). In germline, CDR1 is SGHTA, CDR2 FQGNSA. This CDR3 is 15 amino acids long. The V end lost 3 bases, the J end lost 0 bases, and 10 bases lay between the germline ends. The CDR3 DNA is TGTGCCAGCAGCTTTCTTAGCGTTAGCACAGATACGCAGTATTTT. This encodes CASSFLSVSTDTQYF. The full variable domain, with the rest looked up from reference TRBV7-2 and TRBJ2-3, is GAGVSQSPSNKVTEKGKDVELRCDPISGHTALYWYRQSLGQGLEFLIYFQGNSAPDKSGLPSDRFSAERTGGSVSTLTIQRTQQEDSAVYLCASSFLSVSTDTQYFGPGTRLTVL.

The gene calls are TRBV3-1 (or the pseudogene TRBV3-2) and TRBJ2-3, with TRBD2 matching over 7 bases. V lost 1 base and J lost 2; bases outside the gene matches: 3. Looked up from germline, CDR1 is LGHDT and CDR2 is YNNKEL (reference sequence). The CDR3 has 15 residues. CDR3 coding DNA: TGTGCCAGCAGCCAAGCGGGAGGTAACACAGATACGCAGTATTTT. This translates into CASSQAGGNTDTQYF.